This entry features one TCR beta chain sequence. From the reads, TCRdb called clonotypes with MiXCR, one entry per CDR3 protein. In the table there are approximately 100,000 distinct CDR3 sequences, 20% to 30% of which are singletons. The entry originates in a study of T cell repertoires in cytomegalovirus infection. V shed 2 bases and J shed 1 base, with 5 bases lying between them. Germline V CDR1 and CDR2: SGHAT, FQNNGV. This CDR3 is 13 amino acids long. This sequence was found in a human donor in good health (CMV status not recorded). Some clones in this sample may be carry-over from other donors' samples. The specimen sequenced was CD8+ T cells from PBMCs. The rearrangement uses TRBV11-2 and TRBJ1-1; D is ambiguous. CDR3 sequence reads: CASSLRRNTEAFF. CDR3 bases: TGTGCCAGCAGCTTACGAAGGAACACTGAAGCTTTCTTT.